The rows below give T cell receptor beta chains drawn from one sample of a study of blood T cell repertoires in COVID-19. The assay was immunoSEQ multiplex PCR, and TCRdb's table has in-frame clones only and misses some. The table has under 200,000 clones, 83% seen once. Source material: peripheral blood. The receptors originated from a human donor in a cohort sampled during active COVID-19. Both conserved end residues are part of each CDR3. A D gene is named only where the DNA matches it firmly. Size tells how often a clone was seen (once, few, many) or the class of an expanded clone, and some rows leave it out.

CASSPRESSPLHF TGTGCCAGCAGTCCCCGGGAGAGTTCACCCCTCCACTTT - - TRBJ1-6 TRBV12-3/TRBV12-4
CATSDSVRGSNQPQHF TGTGCCACCAGTGATAGTGTGAGAGGCAGCAATCAGCCCCAGCATTTT - - TRBJ1-5 TRBV24-1
CASDRGGGASEAFF TGTGCCAGTGATAGAGGAGGGGGCGCATCTGAAGCTTTCTTT - TRBD1 TRBJ1-1 TRBV19
CASSPGSQETQYF TGTGCCAGCAGCCCCGGGTCACAAGAGACCCAGTACTTC - - TRBJ2-5 TRBV11-2
CASSPQDVGNSPLHF TGTGCCAGCAGCCCACAGGACGTCGGTAATTCACCCCTCCACTTT - - TRBJ1-6 TRBV9
CASSLSGGAGYNEQFF TGTGCCAGCAGCCTTAGCGGGGGGGCCGGCTACAATGAGCAGTTCTTC - TRBD2 TRBJ2-1 TRBV5-4
CASSLSGAGQETQYF TGTGCCAGCAGTTTATCTGGGGCAGGACAAGAGACCCAGTACTTC - - TRBJ2-5 TRBV27
CASSLIDSIGNQPQHF TGTGCCAGCAGCTTAATCGACAGTATTGGCAATCAGCCCCAGCATTTT - - TRBJ1-5 TRBV7-2
CASSQDVSGRAQETQYF TGCGCCAGCAGCCAAGATGTAAGCGGGAGGGCCCAGGAGACCCAGTACTTC - TRBD2 TRBJ2-5 TRBV4-3
CSVLENGYTF TGCAGCGTTTTAGAGAATGGCTACACCTTC - - TRBJ1-2 TRBV29-1
CASSQERGIRTEAFF TGCGCCAGCAGCCAAGAAAGGGGAATTCGGACTGAAGCTTTCTTT - - TRBJ1-1 TRBV4-3
CAHPDQGLTDYGYTF TGTGCCCACCCCGACCAGGGGCTTACGGACTATGGCTACACCTTC - - TRBJ1-2 TRBV6-5
CASSPLLGLGGNTIYF TGTGCCAGCTCACCCCTCCTGGGACTGGGGGGAAACACCATATATTTT - - TRBJ1-3 TRBV18
CASSQGGGRSGNTIYF TGTGCCAGCAGCCAAGGGGGCGGGAGGTCTGGAAACACCATATATTTT - - TRBJ1-3 TRBV3-1/TRBV3-2
CAIPGQGPLGYGYTF TGTGCCATCCCGGGACAGGGGCCCTTGGGCTATGGCTACACCTTC - TRBD1 TRBJ1-2 TRBV2
CASSPPSAGAYGYTF TGTGCCAGCAGCCCCCCCTCGGCGGGGGCTTATGGCTACACCTTC - - TRBJ1-2 TRBV7-9
CASSPASGTVKDSYEQYF TGTGCCAGTAGTCCGGCCTCCGGGACTGTTAAAGACTCCTACGAGCAGTACTTC - - TRBJ2-7 TRBV19
CASSPSPREGSYEQYF TGTGCCAGCTCACCCAGCCCGCGGGAGGGCTCCTACGAGCAGTACTTC - TRBD2 TRBJ2-7 TRBV18
CASSKEATRRDRGTEAFF TGTGCCAGCAGCAAAGAAGCCACACGCCGGGACAGGGGTACTGAAGCTTTCTTT - - TRBJ1-1 TRBV21-1
CASSQWRANYEQYF TGCGCCAGCAGTCAGTGGAGGGCCAACTACGAGCAGTACTTC - - TRBJ2-7 TRBV23-1
CASSGRSQATNEKLFF TGTGCCAGCAGTGGAAGGAGCCAAGCAACTAATGAAAAACTGTTTTTT - - TRBJ1-4 TRBV25-1
CASSLTGGNQPQHF TGTGCCAGCAGCCTGACCGGGGGGAATCAGCCCCAGCATTTT - - TRBJ1-5 TRBV9
CASSYGRNYGYTF TGTGCCAGCAGTTACGGCAGAAACTATGGCTACACCTTC once - TRBJ1-2 TRBV6-5
CASSGGAEAFF TGTGCCAGTAGTGGGGGGGCTGAAGCTTTCTTT - - TRBJ1-1 TRBV19
CASSPLAGAYEQYF TGTGCCAGCAGCCCCTTAGCGGGAGCCTACGAGCAGTACTTC - TRBD2 TRBJ2-7 TRBV5-6
CATSRDPGTGSGNTIYF TGTGCCACCAGCAGAGATCCTGGAACAGGCTCTGGAAACACCATATATTTT - - TRBJ1-3 TRBV15
CASGSGGAYEQYF TGTGCCAGCGGGAGCGGGGGGGCCTACGAGCAGTACTTC few TRBD2 TRBJ2-7 TRBV9
CASRKSEGEYEQYF TGTGCCAGCAGAAAATCAGAGGGGGAGTACGAGCAGTACTTC - - TRBJ2-7 TRBV27
CASSLSRWDRVYEQYF TGCGCCAGCAGCTTGTCGCGATGGGACAGGGTATACGAGCAGTACTTC - TRBD1 TRBJ2-7 TRBV5-1
CASSLAGAYEQYF TGTGCCAGCAGTTTAGCCGGAGCCTACGAGCAGTACTTC - - TRBJ2-7 TRBV12-3/TRBV12-4
CASSQSLAGPNEQFF TGCGCCAGCAGCCAAAGTCTAGCGGGTCCCAATGAGCAGTTCTTC - TRBD2 TRBJ2-1 TRBV4-3
CASSGGTGDSEQYF TGCGCCAGCAGTGGAGGGACAGGGGATAGCGAGCAGTACTTC few TRBD1 TRBJ2-7 TRBV10-1
CSARRSYEQYF TGCAGTGCCAGGAGGAGCTACGAGCAGTACTTC - - TRBJ2-7 TRBV20-1
CASSMRASGIDEQFF TGTGCCAGTAGTATGCGCGCTAGCGGGATTGATGAGCAGTTCTTC - TRBD2 TRBJ2-1 TRBV19
CASSIVAGGFADTQYF TGTGCCAGTAGTATAGTGGCGGGGGGGTTCGCAGATACGCAGTATTTT - TRBD2 TRBJ2-3 TRBV19